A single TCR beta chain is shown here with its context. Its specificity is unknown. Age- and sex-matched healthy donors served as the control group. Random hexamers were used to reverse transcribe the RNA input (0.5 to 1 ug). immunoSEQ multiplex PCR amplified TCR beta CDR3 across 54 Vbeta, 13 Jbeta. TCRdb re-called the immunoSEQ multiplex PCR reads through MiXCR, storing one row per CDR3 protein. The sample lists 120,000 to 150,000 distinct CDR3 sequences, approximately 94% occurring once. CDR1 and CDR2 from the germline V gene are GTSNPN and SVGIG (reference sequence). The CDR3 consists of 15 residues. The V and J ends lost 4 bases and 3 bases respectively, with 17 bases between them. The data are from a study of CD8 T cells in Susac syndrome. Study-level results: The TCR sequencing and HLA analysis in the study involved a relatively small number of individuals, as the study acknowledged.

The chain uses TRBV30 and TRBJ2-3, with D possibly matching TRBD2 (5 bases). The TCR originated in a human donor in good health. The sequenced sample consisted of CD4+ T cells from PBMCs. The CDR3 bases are TGTGCCTGGACCCGGGGTCCTACCATGACAGATACGCAGTATTTT. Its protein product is CAWTRGPTMTDTQYF. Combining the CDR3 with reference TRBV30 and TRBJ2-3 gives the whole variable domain SQTIHQWPATLVQPVGSPLSLECTVEGTSNPNLYWYRQAAGRGLQLLFYSVGIGQISSEVPQNLSASRPQDRQFILSSKKLLLSDSGFYLCAWTRGPTMTDTQYFGPGTRLTVL.